This T cell receptor (beta chain) comes out of a study of cytomegalovirus exposure and HLA in healthy donors. With 60 Vbeta and 13 Jbeta primers, the PCR was carried out. This table comes from immunoSEQ multiplex PCR, and its TCRdb copy is limited to in-frame clones, with some not included. This table has 50,000 to 55,000 clones, 55% to 80% appearing once. The CDR3 sequence is 15 residues long. With 4 bases removed from V and 0 bases from J, the gap between germline ends came to 12 bases. The V gene's germline CDR1 is MNHEY and CDR2 SMNVEV (reference sequence). This clone was observed a single time. Sequenced input: PBMCs. This receptor was obtained from a woman aged 50 to 65 in good health and CMV-seropositive. The rearrangement links TRBV27 to TRBJ1-1; possibly TRBD1 for D (5 bases). DNA of the CDR3: TGTGCCAGCAGTTACCACCAGGGTATGAACACTGAAGCTTTCTTT. Residues: CASSYHQGMNTEAFF.